This T cell receptor beta chain originates from a study of T cell repertoires in cytomegalovirus infection. As for the study in general: Based on public TCR beta signatures, there were indications of CMV infection and of a matching HLA type. General study points: HLA-C-restricted TCR beta clonotypes specific for CMV led the ex vivo response. Cumulated frequencies of public TCR beta families served to identify carriers of CMV plus the relevant HLA.

Each CDR3 protein is one row after TCRdb ran MiXCR on the reads. The sample lists 250,000 or so distinct CDR3 sequences; about a sixth were seen once. Concerning this clonotype itself: The target antigen is unknown.

V lost 5 bases to trimming and J lost 8 bases; unmatched junction nucleotides: 14. The CDR3 covers 17 residues. The germline CDR1 and CDR2 sequences are SGHAT and FQNNGV. This receptor was identified in a human donor in good health (CMV status not recorded). Some clones in this sample may be carry-over from other donors' samples. The material sequenced was CD8+ T cells from PBMCs. The chain links TRBV11-2 to TRBJ1-4; TRBD1 aligns across 10 bases. For the CDR3, the DNA is TGTGCCAGCAGCGAGACAGGGGGCGAAGGTCCGGAGGAAAAACTGTTTTTT. Residues: CASSETGGEGPEEKLFF.